This T cell receptor beta chain was documented in a study of CD8 T cells in ankylosing spondylitis. A word on this clonotype: Its antigen remains unidentified.

With 5 bases removed from V and 1 base from J, the gap between germline ends came to 15 bases. This CDR3 has 15 amino acids. Germline lookup yields CDR1 SNHLY and CDR2 FYNNEI. TCRdb reanalysed the 5' RACE reads using MiXCR and keeps one entry per CDR3 protein. In the table there are over 700,000 distinct CDR3 sequences, under 20% of which are singletons. Study results and limitations: Blood of patients with ankylosing spondylitis appeared to be characterized by a TCR beta motif of about 8 highly homologous variants.

This TCR derives from a male donor with ankylosing spondylitis. This chain connects TRBV2 to TRBJ2-7; perhaps D is TRBD1 or TRBD2 (5 bases each). Source material: blood, either unsorted or a sorted T cell fraction (not recorded which). The CDR3 is CASSSYGAPSYEQYF. The CDR3 coding sequence is TGTGCCAGCAGTTCCTACGGGGCTCCTTCCTACGAGCAGTACTTC.